Listed here is a single T cell receptor beta chain. Donors had nominal health at sampling but likely had unrecorded immune exposures. Germline CDR1 MDHEN, CDR2 SYDVKM. Deletions cut 7 bases from V and 0 bases from J, with 13 bases between. This CDR3 is built from 15 residues. These data belong to a study of cytomegalovirus exposure and HLA in healthy donors. The PCR was carried out with 60 Vbeta primers and 13 Jbeta primers. Sequenced by immunoSEQ multiplex PCR; TCRdb stores in-frame clones only, minus some. The profile shows about 150,000 clones, 60% to 80% of them singletons. The sample consisted of PBMCs. This sequence joins TRBV28 and TRBJ1-5; a weak D match, TRBD1 (5 bases). The origin of this receptor is a young man in good health and CMV-seropositive. The chain's CDR3 is CASITSGHSNQPQHF. In nucleotides, the CDR3 is TGTGCCAGCATCACCAGTGGACATAGCAATCAGCCCCAGCATTTT.